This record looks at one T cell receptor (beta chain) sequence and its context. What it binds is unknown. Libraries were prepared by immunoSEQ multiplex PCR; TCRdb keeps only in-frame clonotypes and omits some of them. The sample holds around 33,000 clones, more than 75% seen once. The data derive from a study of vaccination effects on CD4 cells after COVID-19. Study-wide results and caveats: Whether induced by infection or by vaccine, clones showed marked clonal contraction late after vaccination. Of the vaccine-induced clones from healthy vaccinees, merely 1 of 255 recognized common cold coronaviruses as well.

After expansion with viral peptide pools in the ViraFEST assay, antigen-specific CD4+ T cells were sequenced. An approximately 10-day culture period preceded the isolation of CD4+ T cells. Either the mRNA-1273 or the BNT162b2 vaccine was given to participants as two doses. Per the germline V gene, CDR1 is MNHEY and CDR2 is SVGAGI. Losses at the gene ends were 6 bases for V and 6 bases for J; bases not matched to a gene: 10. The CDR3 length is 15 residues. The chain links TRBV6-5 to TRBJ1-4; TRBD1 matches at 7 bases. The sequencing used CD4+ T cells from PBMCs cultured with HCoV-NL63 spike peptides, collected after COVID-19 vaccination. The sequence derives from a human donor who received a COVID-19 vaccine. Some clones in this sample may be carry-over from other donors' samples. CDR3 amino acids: CASSPRDSRDEKLFF. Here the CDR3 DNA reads TGTGCCAGCAGCCCCCGGGACAGTCGAGATGAAAAACTGTTTTTT.